Listed here are 28 T cell receptor beta chains from one sample, sequenced in a study of cytomegalovirus exposure and HLA in healthy donors. Use of 60 Vbeta and 13 Jbeta primers characterized the PCR. Some clones are missing from TCRdb's copy, which holds only in-frame ones; the method was immunoSEQ multiplex PCR. The sample has under 150,000 clones; 70% to 80% are singletons. Material for sequencing was PBMCs. The receptors here all came from a woman younger than 45 in good health and CMV-seropositive.

V is TRBV5-5 and J is TRBJ2-7, with D perhaps TRBD2 (5 bases). V was clipped by 4 bases and J by 6 bases, with 17 bases between them. Germline CDR1 SGHKS, CDR2 YYEKEE (reference sequence). The CDR3 spans 14 residues. CDR3 sequence (DNA): TGTGCCAGCAGCCGCGTATCCGCCGAGGGCGAGCAGTACTTC. The encoded protein is CASSRVSAEGEQYF.

The count of this clone is one. This sequence joins TRBV5-4 and TRBJ1-1; 7 nucleotides agree with TRBD1. Germline values: CDR1 SGHNT, CDR2 YYREEE (reference sequence). The trim removed 4 bases at V and 8 bases at J, leaving 11 bases unmatched. The CDR3 covers 14 residues. As DNA, the CDR3 is TGTGCCAGCAGCCCTGGACAGGTTGGTGGGGAAGCTTTCTTT. The encoded protein is CASSPGQVGGEAFF. Looking up the rest from reference TRBV5-4 and TRBJ1-1 gives the full variable domain: ETGVTQSPTHLIKTRGQQVTLRCSSQSGHNTVSWYQQALGQGPQFIFQYYREEENGRGNFPPRFSGLQFPNYSSELNVNALELDDSALYLCASSPGQVGGEAFFGQGTRLTVV.

The chain carries TRBV7-9 and TRBJ2-4; possible D gene TRBD1, 6 bases. V was pared by 0 bases and J by 4 bases, with 10 bases between. The CDR3 is 15 amino acids. CDR1 and CDR2 from the germline V gene are SEHNR and FQNEAQ (reference sequence). The CDR3 nucleotides are TGTGCCAGCAGCTTAGCGGGGGCGCTTAAAAACATTCAGTACTTC. Amino acids: CASSLAGALKNIQYF.

The chain recombines TRBV25-1 with TRBJ1-6; 8 nucleotides line up with TRBD1. The CDR3 covers 14 residues. V shed 10 bases and J 2 bases; nucleotides not matched to a gene: 4. Per the germline V gene, CDR1 is MGHDK and CDR2 is SYGVNS. Here the CDR3 reads CATQGATYNSPLHF. The CDR3 DNA follows: TGTGCCACTCAGGGGGCAACCTATAATTCACCCCTCCACTTT.

This sequence joins TRBV2 and TRBJ2-3; 11 nucleotides line up with TRBD2. Germline-derived CDR1 and CDR2 are SNHLY and FYNNEI. V was pared by 3 bases and J by 5 bases, with 10 bases of the junction left unmatched. This CDR3 region has 17 residues. CDR3 region: CASSDSSGGAVRDTQYF. CDR3 in DNA: TGTGCCAGCAGTGACAGTAGCGGGGGGGCCGTTAGAGATACGCAGTATTTT.

This rearrangement joins TRBV11-2 to TRBJ1-1, with TRBD1 matching 11 bases. CDR3 size: 19 residues. Germline values: CDR1 SGHAT, CDR2 FQNNGV. The ends lost 1 base at V and 0 bases at J; junction bases unmatched: 10. The CDR3 is CASSLVGFGTGGMNTEAFF. CDR3 bases: TGTGCCAGCAGCTTAGTGGGCTTTGGGACAGGGGGAATGAACACTGAAGCTTTCTTT.

The genes are TRBV30 and TRBJ2-3; 13 bases agree with TRBD2. The CDR3 runs to 15 residues. The junction had 7 bases not matched to a gene; V was cut back by 0 bases and J by 10 bases. Germline V gives CDR1 GTSNPN, CDR2 SVGIG (reference sequence). In nucleotides, the CDR3 is TGTGCCTGGAGTGTACTAGCGGGGGGGCTAAGGGCGCAGTATTTT. As protein: CAWSVLAGGLRAQYF. The entire variable domain, with the rest obtained from reference TRBV30 and TRBJ2-3, is as follows: SQTIHQWPATLVQPVGSPLSLECTVEGTSNPNLYWYRQAAGRGLQLLFYSVGIGQISSEVPQNLSASRPQDRQFILSSKKLLLSDSGFYLCAWSVLAGGLRAQYFGPGTRLTVL.

The V and J genes are TRBV2 and TRBJ1-3; 7 bases line up with TRBD1. This CDR3 is 21 amino acids long. After removal of 5 bases from V and 0 bases from J, the junction contained 22 bases not matched to a gene. The germline CDR1 and CDR2 sequences are SNHLY and FYNNEI. This CDR3 reads CASSPPDRAGFPNPSGNTIYF. The CDR3, as DNA: TGTGCCAGCAGTCCCCCAGACAGGGCAGGTTTCCCCAACCCCTCTGGAAACACCATATATTTT.

The rearrangement uses TRBV5-6 and TRBJ1-1; 8 bases are a match to TRBD1. The V and J ends lost 3 bases and 1 base, in that order; junction bases with no gene match: 11. This CDR3 region has 17 residues. Germline V gives CDR1 SGHDT, CDR2 YYEEEE. CDR3 region: CASSWEMGQGANTEAFF. As DNA, the CDR3 is TGTGCCAGCAGCTGGGAGATGGGGCAGGGGGCGAACACTGAAGCTTTCTTT.

This sequence joins TRBV9 and TRBJ2-1; 8 bases match TRBD2. Germline CDR1 SGDLS, CDR2 YYNGEE. V lost 1 base to trimming and J lost 7 bases; unmatched junction nucleotides: 10. CDR3 length equals 16 residues. The CDR3 DNA reads TGTGCCAGCAGCGTACTAACGGGAGGGCCGGTGAATGAGCAGTTCTTC. This encodes CASSVLTGGPVNEQFF.

V and J are TRBV6-1 and TRBJ2-7; D ambiguous. This CDR3 has 13 amino acids. Trimming left V 2 bases short and J 4 bases short, with 9 bases between. The germline CDR1 and CDR2 sequences are MNHNS and SASEGT. This CDR3 reads CASSELVQYEQYF. CDR3 in DNA: TGTGCCAGCAGTGAATTAGTACAGTACGAGCAGTACTTC.

V usage is TRBV19 and J usage is TRBJ1-2; TRBD1 aligns across 10 bases. The CDR3 consists of 17 residues. The trim removed 0 bases at V and 8 bases at J, leaving 12 bases unmatched. The germline V gene has CDR1 LNHDA and CDR2 SQIVND (reference sequence). CDR3 protein: CASSIERTGGFEGGYTF. The CDR3, as DNA: TGTGCCAGTAGTATAGAGAGGACAGGGGGTTTCGAAGGCGGCTACACCTTC.

This clone was detected only a few times. V is TRBV7-6 and J is TRBJ1-1; D perhaps matches TRBD1 (5 bases). V dropped 5 bases and J dropped 1 base, with 11 bases sitting between them. The CDR3 loop spans 14 amino acids. Per germline, CDR1 SGHVS and CDR2 FNYEAQ. The CDR3 reads CASSLAGGNTEAFF. The CDR3 DNA follows: TGTGCCAGCAGCCTCGCCGGGGGGAACACTGAAGCTTTCTTT.

The J gene is TRBJ1-2, the V gene TRBV29-1, with TRBD1 matching 7 bases. Germline V CDR1 and CDR2: SQVTM, ANQGSEA. This CDR3 is 12 amino acids long. V lost 7 bases to trimming and J lost 4 bases; unmatched junction nucleotides: 6. CDR3 region: CSDSGGAYGYTF. The CDR3 nucleotides read TGCAGCGACTCAGGGGGTGCCTATGGCTACACCTTC.

This clone was picked up a small number of times. The chain carries TRBV30 and TRBJ2-7; possible D gene TRBD2, 7 bases. The CDR3 covers 16 residues. CDR1 is GTSNPN, CDR2 SVGIG, per germline (reference sequence). V lost 0 bases and J lost 2, with 17 bases in between. CDR3 loop: CAWSVSGGAIPYEQYF. The DNA of the CDR3 is TGTGCCTGGAGTGTATCGGGGGGCGCCATACCCTACGAGCAGTACTTC.

The table lists this clone with a few counts. The chain carries TRBV4-1 and TRBJ2-7; D is perhaps TRBD2 (6 bases). The CDR3 is 14 amino acids. V shed 4 bases and J shed 3 bases, with 13 bases lying between them. The germline V gene encodes CDR1 MGHRA and CDR2 YSYEKL. DNA for the CDR3: TGCGCCAGCAGCCTTTCCGGGACTCACTACGAGCAGTACTTC. This codes for CASSLSGTHYEQYF.

In its sample, this clone was seen a few times. The gene calls are TRBV25-1 and TRBJ2-5; 13 nucleotides align to TRBD2. The length of the CDR3 is 17 residues. J was trimmed by 2 bases and V by 4 bases; bases with no gene match: 7. Germline-derived CDR1 and CDR2 are MGHDK and SYGVNS. The CDR3 is CASSAGTSGTGQETQYF. In DNA, the CDR3 is TGTGCCAGCAGTGCCGGGACTAGCGGGACTGGACAAGAGACCCAGTACTTC.

The chain combines TRBV29-1 with TRBJ2-5; D is perhaps TRBD2 (5 bases). V was clipped by 1 base and J by 6 bases, with 15 bases between them. Per germline, CDR1 SQVTM and CDR2 ANQGSEA. The CDR3 length is 14 residues. CDR3 DNA: TGCAGCGTTGAAGGTACCTCGCGGGTCCAGACCCAGTACTTC. Protein sequence: CSVEGTSRVQTQYF.

This clone was found a few times. The gene calls are TRBV2 and TRBJ1-1; no reliable D call. The germline V and J ends were trimmed by 7 bases and 0 bases, with 9 bases remaining between them. The CDR3 is 13 residues long. Germline-derived CDR1 and CDR2 are SNHLY and FYNNEI. Written as DNA, the CDR3 is TGTGCCAGCATTTTAGACATGAACACTGAAGCTTTCTTT. It encodes CASILDMNTEAFF.

The gene calls are TRBV4-1 and TRBJ1-4; 11 bases match TRBD1. Trimming removed 4 bases from V and 8 bases from J; junction bases left unmatched: 6. The CDR3 runs to 15 residues. The germline CDR1 and CDR2 sequences are MGHRA and YSYEKL. The CDR3 region has the DNA TGCGCCAGCAGCCTAAGAGGGACAGGGGGGGAAAAACTGTTTTTT. The encoded protein is CASSLRGTGGEKLFF.

V is TRBV2 and J is TRBJ1-4; D remains ambiguous. Germline lookup yields CDR1 SNHLY and CDR2 FYNNEI. Trimming cost V 3 bases and J 10 bases, with 12 bases left between them. The CDR3 has 13 amino acids. The CDR3 DNA is TGTGCCAGCAGTGACGGGTACTTGGGAAAACTGTTTTTT. Its protein product is CASSDGYLGKLFF.

The chain has TRBV19 and TRBJ1-1; no firm D call. The V end lost 4 bases, the J end lost 0 bases, and 6 bases lay between the germline ends. Germline CDR1 and CDR2: LNHDA and SQIVND (reference sequence). The CDR3 totals 13 residues. The CDR3 bases are TGTGCCAGTAGTAGTCAGATGAACACTGAAGCTTTCTTT. It codes for CASSSQMNTEAFF.

This sequence joins TRBV6-1 and TRBJ1-6; unclear D gene. Deletions cut 5 bases from V and 5 bases from J, with 10 bases between. The CDR3 runs to 14 residues. CDR1 and CDR2 from the germline V gene are MNHNS and SASEGT. The CDR3 DNA reads as TGTGCCAGCAGTTCGAGGGTTAATAATTCACCCCTCCACTTT. It translates to CASSSRVNNSPLHF.

V gene TRBV7-3 combines with J gene TRBJ1-2; 7 nucleotides line up with TRBD1. The CDR3 extends over 15 amino acids. CDR1 and CDR2 from the germline V gene are SGHTA and FQGTGA. V gave up 6 bases and J gave up 7 bases; unmatched junction bases: 14. The CDR3 DNA reads as TGTGCCAGCAGGCGAAGGCGAAGGGGGACAGTTGGCTACACCTTC. Protein: CASRRRRRGTVGYTF. The whole variable domain, filled in from reference TRBV7-3 and TRBJ1-2, reads GAGVSQTPSNKVTEKGKYVELRCDPISGHTALYWYRQSLGQGPEFLIYFQGTGAADDSGLPNDRFFAVRPEGSVSTLKIQRTERGDSAVYLCASRRRRRGTVGYTFGSGTRLTVV.

This clone was recorded once. This sequence joins TRBV6-6 and TRBJ2-7, with 7 bases that match TRBD1. Per the germline V gene, CDR1 is MNHNY and CDR2 is SVGAGI (reference sequence). The V and J ends lost 1 base and 7 bases, in that order; junction bases with no gene match: 7. This CDR3 is 14 amino acids long. As DNA, the CDR3 is TGTGCCAGCAGTTACTTTGGGACAGAAGGGGAGCAGTACTTC. Translating gives CASSYFGTEGEQYF.

V is TRBV4-1 and J is TRBJ2-2; 9 bases line up with TRBD1. Germline CDR1 reads MGHRA; CDR2 reads YSYEKL. This CDR3 has 15 amino acids. The junction had 4 bases not matched to a gene; V was cut back by 3 bases and J by 5 bases. CDR3 loop: CASSQRQGVTGELFF. The CDR3 DNA reads TGCGCCAGCAGCCAGAGACAGGGGGTGACCGGGGAGCTGTTTTTT.

This chain connects TRBV28 to TRBJ1-1; 8 bases line up with TRBD1. The CDR3 loop spans 15 amino acids. Per germline, CDR1 MDHEN and CDR2 SYDVKM. The trim removed 1 base at V and 7 bases at J, leaving 8 bases unmatched. The CDR3 DNA sequence: TGTGCCAGCAGTTTATCGGTCAGGGGGCCAGATGAAGCTTTCTTT. Translated, it gives CASSLSVRGPDEAFF. Complete variable domain (other parts from reference TRBV28 and TRBJ1-1): DVKVTQSSRYLVKRTGEKVFLECVQDMDHENMFWYRQDPGLGLRLIYFSYDVKMKEKGDIPEGYSVSREKKERFSLILESASTNQTSMYLCASSLSVRGPDEAFFGQGTRLTVV.

The rearrangement uses TRBV2 and TRBJ1-2; TRBD1 matches 8 bases. The CDR3 is 13 amino acids. From germline, CDR1 is SNHLY and CDR2 FYNNEI. The J segment lost 8 bases and the V segment lost 6 bases, leaving 8 bases of the junction unmatched. CDR3 in DNA: TGTGCCAGCAGGGATTGGACAGGGAACGGCTACACCTTC. Encoded protein: CASRDWTGNGYTF.